This is a list of T cell receptor beta chains from one sample in a study of blood T cell repertoires in COVID-19. Produced via immunoSEQ multiplex PCR; TCRdb's table is partial and in-frame only. This sample has 150,000 to 250,000 clones, with roughly 92% found just once. Sequencing was carried out using peripheral blood. All receptors come from a man aged 25-45 years with COVID-19, enrolled during active disease. Both conserved end residues are part of each CDR3. Each record gives: J gene, clone size, V gene, D gene, CDR3 DNA, CDR3 protein. The D gene is left open where the match is weak. Clone size is stated in some rows and not others, as once, few, many or a class when expanded.

>TRBJ2-7|NA|TRBV27|TRBD1
TGTGCCAGCAGTTACTCGGGACAGAGCTACGAGCAGTACTTC
CASSYSGQSYEQYF
>TRBJ2-3|NA|TRBV18|TRBD2
TGTGCCAGCTCACCAAATAGGAGCGGGGGGTCTAGCACAGATACGCAGTATTTT
CASSPNRSGGSSTDTQYF
>TRBJ2-3|NA|TRBV9|NA
TGTGCCAGCAGCGTAGGGCCAGAAACAGATACGCAGTATTTT
CASSVGPETDTQYF
>TRBJ1-1|NA|TRBV6-5|NA
TGTGCCAGCAGTTACTCGTTGACAGGGAACACTGAAGCTTTCTTT
CASSYSLTGNTEAFF
>TRBJ1-5|NA|TRBV6-5|TRBD1
TGTGCCAGCAGAGACAGGGGTAATCAGCCCCAGCATTTT
CASRDRGNQPQHF
>TRBJ1-3|NA|TRBV20-1|NA
TGCAGTGCCAACTCTGGAAACACCATATATTTT
CSANSGNTIYF
>TRBJ1-6|NA|TRBV11-2|NA
TGTGCCAGCAGCTTATATCCCTCCTCCTATAATTCACCCCTCCACTTT
CASSLYPSSYNSPLHF
>TRBJ1-2|NA|TRBV9|TRBD1
TGTGCCAGCAGCGCCGACCTCCGGGACAGGGTGGGTGGCTACACCTTC
CASSADLRDRVGGYTF
>TRBJ1-1|NA|TRBV30|TRBD1
TGTGCCTGTCACAGGGGGCAAGCTGAAGCTTTCTTT
CACHRGQAEAFF
>TRBJ2-5|few|TRBV19|TRBD1
TGTGCCAGTAGTCCCCGGGAGGGACAGGGGGGGACCCAGTACTTC
CASSPREGQGGTQYF
>TRBJ2-6|NA|TRBV6-5|TRBD2
TGTGCCAGCACCCAGCGGGGGCGGGGGGCCAACGTCCTGACTTTC
CASTQRGRGANVLTF
>TRBJ2-5|NA|TRBV4-1|NA
TGCGCCAGCAGCCAAGACACAGGGAGAGAGACCCAGTACTTC
CASSQDTGRETQYF
>TRBJ1-2|NA|TRBV13|TRBD1
TGTGCCAGCAGCACTTCAGCCGGGACAGGGGGCTATTATGGCTACACCTTC
CASSTSAGTGGYYGYTF
>TRBJ1-2|NA|TRBV7-9|TRBD1
TGTGCCAGCAGCTGGGACAGTGGTTGGGGCTACACCTTC
CASSWDSGWGYTF